A single sample is the source of the 9 T cell receptor beta chains below, sequenced in a study of T-cell memory formation after mild COVID-19. TCRdb reprocessed the 5' RACE reads via MiXCR and lists one record per CDR3 protein. This table has tens of thousands of distinct CDR3 sequences, more than 20% appearing once. Source material: PBMCs or a T cell subset sorted from them (not recorded which). The source of these receptors is a man aged 18 to 35 who had mild COVID-19 (a few samples of this study predate the infection). Cell type and time point are not known.

The rearrangement joins TRBV4-2 to TRBJ2-5; no reliable D call. The germline V gene has CDR1 LGHNA and CDR2 YNFKEQ. V gave up 5 bases and J gave up 2 bases, with 12 bases separating them. The CDR3 is 14 residues long. CDR3 DNA: TGTGCCAGCAGCTACGGAGTGGAGCAAGAGACCCAGTACTTC. It specifies CASSYGVEQETQYF.

This clonotype has more than one count but fewer than ten. The chain has TRBV7-8 and TRBJ2-7, with 10 positions matching TRBD1. This CDR3 has 15 residues. Per the germline V gene, CDR1 is SGHVS and CDR2 is FQNEAQ. The J segment lost 5 bases and the V segment lost 5 bases, leaving 9 bases of the junction unmatched. The CDR3 reads CASSPPGQGWDEQYF. In DNA, the CDR3 is TGTGCCAGCAGCCCGCCGGGACAGGGGTGGGACGAGCAGTACTTC.

This clonotype appeared a few times. The rearrangement joins TRBV5-1 to TRBJ1-1, with 7 bases lining up with TRBD1. The germline CDR1 and CDR2 sequences are SGHRS and YFSETQ. Losses at the gene ends were 4 bases for V and 3 bases for J; bases not matched to a gene: 6. The CDR3 has 14 amino acids. The CDR3 coding sequence is TGCGCCAGCAGCACCTACAGGGGAGACACTGAAGCTTTCTTT. It codes for CASSTYRGDTEAFF.

This sequence joins TRBV4-1 and TRBJ1-6, with a weak D call TRBD1 (6 bases). CDR1 is MGHRA and CDR2 is YSYEKL in the germline V gene. V was cut by 4 bases and J by 6 bases, with 13 bases left in between. The CDR3 consists of 15 residues. The CDR3 nucleotides are TGCGCCAGCAGCCTCCGGGGGGCCCTTAATTCACCCCTCCACTTT. Encoded protein: CASSLRGALNSPLHF.

In this sample, this clonotype turned up a few times. The CDR3 sequence: CASRGTSGANEQFF. The CDR3 DNA reads TGTGCCAGCAGGGGGACTAGCGGGGCCAATGAGCAGTTCTTC. This sequence joins TRBV7-9 and TRBJ2-1; TRBD2 matches at 13 bases. CDR3 length equals 14 residues. Trimming cost V 6 bases and J 6 bases; bases outside gene matches: 2. CDR1 and CDR2 (germline): SEHNR, FQNEAQ (reference sequence).

This clonotype was recorded a few times. J is TRBJ1-5 and V is TRBV12-3 or TRBV12-4; D gene uncertain. The CDR3 spans 14 residues. The V gene lost 7 bases and the J gene lost 4 bases, with 14 bases spanning the gap. CDR3 region: CASTRTSPNQPQHF. CDR3 nucleotides: TGTGCCAGCACTCGGACCTCTCCGAATCAGCCCCAGCATTTT.

This clonotype occurred many times. The rearrangement joins TRBV6-5 to TRBJ1-1; TRBD1 is a possible D gene (6 bases). The germline V and J ends were trimmed by 5 bases and 1 base, with 8 bases remaining between them. The germline V gene encodes CDR1 MNHEY and CDR2 SVGAGI. The CDR3 runs to 13 residues. CDR3 sequence (DNA): TGTGCCAGCAGTCCGACAGGGAACACTGAAGCTTTCTTT. This translates into CASSPTGNTEAFF.

This clonotype showed up just a few times. In nucleotides, the CDR3 is TGCAGCGTTGTAGGGGGCTCCGGGGAGCTGTTTTTT. The encoded protein is CSVVGGSGELFF. The rearrangement uses TRBV29-1 and TRBJ2-2; 7 nucleotides agree with TRBD1. This CDR3 has 12 residues. From germline, CDR1 is SQVTM and CDR2 ANQGSEA. V was pared by 4 bases and J by 6 bases, with 2 bases of the junction left unmatched.

This clonotype was counted a few times. The rearrangement uses TRBV7-8 and TRBJ1-1; no clear D. V lost 5 bases, J lost 1 base, and 20 bases lay in between. This CDR3 has 17 amino acids. The germline V gene encodes CDR1 SGHVS and CDR2 FQNEAQ. CDR3: CASSPSRTSTPNTEAFF. CDR3 bases: TGTGCCAGCAGCCCCAGCAGGACCTCAACCCCGAACACTGAAGCTTTCTTT.